This T cell receptor (beta chain) was sequenced in a study of blood T cell repertoires in COVID-19 (dated by TCRdb to the early 2020s). For the wider study: The collaborator samples originated in the United States, Italy and Spain and spanned the acute and convalescent phases of COVID-19. Where available, HLA class I and class II types were taken from metadata supplied by the sample provider and were not determined by assay-based typing. The repertoires were released in a freely available public database meant as a resource for research on the immune response to SARS-CoV-2. A de-identified subject ID, COVID-19 status, age in years and sex were almost always included in the sample metadata. The prospective study material was composed of cDNA or gDNA derived from T cells, B-cell-depleted T cells, or PBMCs. Samples came from the ongoing ImmuneRACE study (first 160 participants) plus 1,254 subjects from 6 global collaborators. The dataset comprised deeply sampled blood TCRbeta repertoires from subjects exposed to, actively infected with, or recovered from COVID-19. Here is what the overall study found, with its caveats: The amount of clinical and demographic metadata varied by source and participant and was provided uncurated.

TCRbeta CDR3 regions were amplified from genomic DNA using the immunoSEQ Assay, a bias-controlled multiplex PCR. Per the original workflow: The number of nucleated cells in each sample was estimated by amplification of reference gene primers within the assay. To quantify the absolute abundance of each unique TCRbeta CDR3 rearrangement, sequence reads were collapsed and filtered. For each sample, productive Simpson clonality was calculated as the square root of Simpson's diversity index across productive rearrangements. TCRdb took this table from immuneACCESS and kept in-frame rearrangements with V and J called. Such tables lack part of the clones; where checked against another copy, unresolved V genes explain under half of the gap, and the rest is unexplained. That table gives V, J and clone size, and the DNA gave D and trimming. The sample table lists about 100,000 clones, around 85% of them with a count of one. Roughly 2.6% of the sample is taken by the ten largest.

Enrolling through a virtual design, the prospective study's participants ranged in age from about 18 to 89 years and lived across roughly 24 United States geographic areas. Cohort assignment in the prospective study relied on participant-reported clinical history from a screening survey and a study questionnaire. Recovered participants in ImmuneRACE Cohort 3 were defined as having two consecutive negative NP/OP PCR tests, clearance from a healthcare professional, or resolution of symptoms. Mobile phlebotomists in the prospective study collected whole blood, serum and a nasopharyngeal or oropharyngeal swab from every participant. Prospective study participants could optionally give additional blood draws and questionnaires over a 2-month period. Before DNA extraction, prospective study blood samples were shipped either frozen or at room temperature. About this clone itself: Its antigen has not been determined. Per-base quality was not reported, and no clone a single base away is much larger than it.

Reading from cysteine to phenylalanine, the CDR3 counts 15 amino acids. Only CDR3 DNA remains: 45 bases, in frame from the first base. Trimming takes 4 bases off V and 4 bases off J; junction bases not matched to a gene: 6. The germline V gene (reference sequence) specifies LNHDA as CDR1 and SQIVND as CDR2. The sequence is built from TRBV19 and TRBJ2-1; TRBD1 matches 8 bases in the middle. The receptor was derived from a woman aged 45-60 years who had recovered from COVID-19. What was sequenced was PBMCs or T cells enriched from blood (not recorded which). The CDR3 corresponds to CASSTGTGPYNEQFF. In nucleotide form, the sequence is TGTGCCAGTAGTACCGGGACAGGTCCTTACAATGAGCAGTTCTTC.